The rows below give T cell receptor beta chains drawn from one sample of a study of OX40 agonist ivuxolimab in advanced cancers. Assay: immunoSEQ multiplex PCR; the TCRdb copy retains only in-frame clones and omits some. The sample includes around 48,000 clones, nearly 85% of them seen just once. The sequenced sample was CD4+ or CD8+ T cells sorted from blood, obtained in a trial of the OX40 agonist ivuxolimab. All receptors derive from an adult with an advanced solid tumor such as melanoma, head and neck, liver or kidney cancer. Each CDR3 is given with its conserved first and last residue. Fields, in order: V gene, J gene, D gene, CDR3 length, clone size, CDR3 DNA, CDR3 protein. A D gene is named only where the DNA matches it firmly. Clone size appears in some rows only: once, few, many, or a class for an expanded clone.

TRBV30	TRBJ1-1	.	14	few	TGTGCCTGGAGTGTATTCCCCATGAACACTGAAGCTTTCTTT	CAWSVFPMNTEAFF
TRBV6-5	TRBJ1-1	.	13	.	TGTGCCAGCAGTTACTCATATGGCACTGAAGCTTTCTTT	CASSYSYGTEAFF
TRBV19	TRBJ1-2	TRBD1	16	.	TGTGCCAGTAGTCCGAGGGGCCAGGGGGATATCTATGGCTACACCTTC	CASSPRGQGDIYGYTF
TRBV6-6	TRBJ2-2	.	14	.	TGTGCCAGCAGCCTCGCCGCCACGTCCGGGGAGCTGTTTTTT	CASSLAATSGELFF
TRBV11-2	TRBJ1-4	.	14	.	TGTGCCAGCAGCCAAACAGCGACCGGTGAAAAACTGTTTTTT	CASSQTATGEKLFF
TRBV18	TRBJ1-2	.	13	once	TGTGCCAGCTCACCTCAACCGGCTTCTGGCTACACCTTC	CASSPQPASGYTF
TRBV11-2	TRBJ1-4	TRBD1	14	.	TGTGCCAGCAGCTTGGGGACAGGGCGGCGGAAACTGTTTTTT	CASSLGTGRRKLFF
TRBV6-1	TRBJ2-5	.	13	.	TGTGCCAGCAATCCGTCGGGGGGCGCGGAGCAGTACTTC	CASNPSGGAEQYF
TRBV7-8	TRBJ2-7	.	13	few	TGTGCCAGCAGCTCGGACAGAAGCTACGAGCAGTACTTC	CASSSDRSYEQYF
TRBV5-6	TRBJ1-1	.	17	.	TGTGCCAGCAGCTTCGGGGGTCAGGGGATGTGGGGCACTGAAGCTTTCTTT	CASSFGGQGMWGTEAFF
TRBV5-6	TRBJ1-2	.	14	.	TGTGCCAGCAGAAAAAGGGGCGCCCCCTATGGCTACACCTTC	CASRKRGAPYGYTF
TRBV5-1	TRBJ1-3	.	15	.	TGCGCCAGCAGCTTGGCAGGGGTGGCTGGAAACACCATATATTTT	CASSLAGVAGNTIYF
TRBV29-1	TRBJ2-5	.	13	.	TGCAGCGTTGATCCCAGGGGCCCGAAGACCCAGTACTTC	CSVDPRGPKTQYF
TRBV27	TRBJ1-2	TRBD1	15	.	TGTGCCAGCAGATCACGACAGACAGGGGCCTATGGCTACACCTTC	CASRSRQTGAYGYTF
TRBV18	TRBJ2-7	TRBD2	15	.	TGTGCCAGCTCCTCCACCGCGCGGGGGGCCTACGAGCAGTACTTC	CASSSTARGAYEQYF
TRBV4-3	TRBJ1-1	.	14	.	TGCGCCAGCAGCCCCACAAGCGTGAACACTGAAGCTTTCTTT	CASSPTSVNTEAFF
TRBV5-1	TRBJ2-3	.	12	.	TGCGCCAGCAGCTCGAGCACAGATACGCAGTATTTT	CASSSSTDTQYF
TRBV5-1	TRBJ2-1	.	15	.	TGCGCCAGCAGCTCCCAGGCAGGGAACTACAATGAGCAGTTCTTC	CASSSQAGNYNEQFF
TRBV29-1	TRBJ1-1	TRBD1	13	.	TGCAGCGTCGCCCCACAGGGGCCAACTGAAGCTTTCTTT	CSVAPQGPTEAFF
TRBV25-1	TRBJ1-2	.	15	.	TGTGCCAGCAGTGAAATGGGGTATGGGTCGGTTGGCTACACCTTC	CASSEMGYGSVGYTF
TRBV5-1	TRBJ1-2	TRBD1	15	.	TGCGCCAGCAGCTTGGAAGGGATGGGACAGCGGGACTACACCTTC	CASSLEGMGQRDYTF
TRBV5-1	TRBJ2-5	.	14	.	TGCGCCAGCAGCTTGGGGGTGGGGGGAGAGACCCAGTACTTC	CASSLGVGGETQYF
TRBV7-2	TRBJ1-1	.	14	.	TGTGCCAGCAGCTTAGCGCAGGGCCAGGGGAGAGCTTTCTTT	CASSLAQGQGRAFF
TRBV7-2	TRBJ2-1	.	16	.	TGTGCCAGCAGCCGCGTGATGGGGGGTACCTACAATGAGCAGTTCTTC	CASSRVMGGTYNEQFF
TRBV11-2	TRBJ2-3	TRBD2	15	.	TGTGCCAGCAGCTTGACTAGCGGGGGGGTTGATACGCAGTATTTT	CASSLTSGGVDTQYF
TRBV7-2	TRBJ2-1	.	16	.	TGTGCCAGCAGCTTACTGGGGCGGGGTAATTACAATGAGCAGTTCTTC	CASSLLGRGNYNEQFF